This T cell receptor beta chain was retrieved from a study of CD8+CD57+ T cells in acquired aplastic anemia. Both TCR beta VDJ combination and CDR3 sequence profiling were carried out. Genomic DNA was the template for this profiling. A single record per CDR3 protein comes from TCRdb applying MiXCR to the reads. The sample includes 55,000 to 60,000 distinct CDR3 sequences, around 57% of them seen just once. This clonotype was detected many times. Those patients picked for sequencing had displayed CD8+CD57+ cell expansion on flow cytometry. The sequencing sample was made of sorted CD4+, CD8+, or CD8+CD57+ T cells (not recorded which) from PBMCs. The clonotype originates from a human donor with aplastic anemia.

The CDR3 reads CASSYPGGNNEQFF. CDR3 DNA: TGTGCCAGCAGTTATCCGGGGGGGAATAATGAGCAGTTCTTC. The rearrangement uses TRBV12-3 or TRBV12-4 and TRBJ2-1, with 8 nucleotides matching TRBD2. V was clipped by 4 bases and J by 7 bases; unmatched bases: 6. The CDR3 spans 14 residues.